This T cell receptor (beta chain) was sequenced during a study of CD8+ T cells in alopecia areata. Study-wide background: Treated patients swallowed 5 to 10 mg of oral tofacitinib twice daily. Patients given treatment had severity scored by the percentage of scalp area affected.

Notes on the study in general: Clonality exceeded that of normal scalp in lesional scalp, most notably in alopecia totalis/universalis.

A word on this clone: What it recognizes is unknown.

This CDR3 is built from 12 residues. V lost 2 bases and J lost 8, with 12 bases in between. Germline lookup yields CDR1 SQVTM and CDR2 ANQGSEA. Treatment described: oral pan-JAK inhibitor, 5-10 mg twice daily. Once RNA had been extracted, it was reverse transcribed into cDNA to act as the sequencing template. Sequencing used immunoSEQ multiplex PCR; TCRdb keeps in-frame clones, though not all of them. The sample lists 65,000 to 75,000 clones; over 25% were seen once. Sequenced here: CD8+ T cells sorted from blood, sampled at week 4, from a patient treated with tofacitinib. The gene calls are TRBV29-1 and TRBJ1-2, with D possibly TRBD1 on 5 matching bases. The source is a human donor with alopecia areata. The CDR3 is CSVEFDRGGYTF. CDR3 sequence (DNA): TGCAGCGTTGAATTCGACCGGGGGGGCTACACCTTC.